The clone carrying this T cell receptor (beta chain) appeared many times. The target antigen is unknown. This entry comes from a study of human T cells and chemical hapten exposure. Study results and limitations: Counts of TCRs above 1 in 1000 frequency stayed unchanged with DPC sensitization.

TCRdb independently ran MiXCR on the RACE reads; one entry per CDR3 protein. The sample yields some 84,000 distinct CDR3 sequences, over 6.5% seen once. Indicated time point: pre-sensitization, week 0. Treatment here: therapeutic diphenylcyclopropenone sensitization with weekly scalp DPC. Alopecia patients, 18 to 70 years old and DPC-suitable, served as donors. The V and J ends lost 5 bases and 1 base respectively, with 10 bases between them. This CDR3 is 14 amino acids long. This chain connects TRBV12-3 or TRBV12-4 to TRBJ2-3; no definite D call. The starting material was whole blood, obtained in connection with sensitization to the hapten diphenylcyclopropenone (DPC). The TCR sequence derives from a man aged 35 to 55 with alopecia areata. Some clones in this sample may be carry-over from other donors' samples. The CDR3 nucleotides read TGTGCCAGCAGTCTCTATGGCGGCACAGATACGCAGTATTTT. This translates into CASSLYGGTDTQYF.